This TCR beta chain stems from a study of blood T cells in healthy people across ages. The sample holds a few counts of this clonotype. Germline CDR1 LNHNV, CDR2 YYDKDF (reference sequence). This CDR3 has 14 residues. The V end was cut by 0 bases, the J end by 4 bases, with 8 bases between. It was with a sample-barcoded 5' primer and a J-beta primer mix that a second PCR of about 7 to 12 cycles was run. Using its own MiXCR run on the 5' RACE reads, TCRdb lists one record per CDR3 protein. The repertoire holds around 1,500,000 distinct CDR3 sequences, with approximately 40% as singletons. Sequenced: blood. The V call is TRBV15, the J call TRBJ2-3, with D uncertain. The clonotype originates from a woman aged 18-29 years in good health. CDR3 nucleotides: TGTGCCACCAGCAGAGAGGATATATCAGATACGCAGTATTTT. It is translated as CATSREDISDTQYF.